The 32 T cell receptor beta chains below come from one sample, sequenced in a study of T cells in Graves' hyperthyroidism and ophthalmopathy. TCR beta CDR3 region amplification was performed from RNA transcripts. The study used the HTBI primer set for a first-round RT-PCR of the TCR CDR3. MiXCR was run by TCRdb on the multiplex PCR reads, yielding one entry per CDR3 protein. The repertoire includes under 750,000 distinct CDR3 sequences, roughly a sixth of them detected once, and about a sixth sits in the top ten. Sequenced: blood. The receptor source for this set is a woman in her forties or fifties with Graves' hyperthyroidism that later progressed to Graves' ophthalmopathy.

The chain has TRBV4-1 and TRBJ1-5; 8 bases match TRBD1. The CDR3 loop spans 18 amino acids. The germline gives CDR1 MGHRA, CDR2 YSYEKL. V gave up 3 bases and J gave up 0 bases; unmatched junction bases: 10. The CDR3 spells CASSQVHRGIGSNQPQHF. In DNA form, the CDR3 reads TGCGCCAGCAGCCAGGTGCACAGGGGGATCGGTAGCAATCAGCCCCAGCATTTT.

The V call is TRBV13, the J call TRBJ1-1; D gene uncertain. This CDR3 region has 14 residues. V lost 0 bases and J 5 bases, leaving 10 bases between the germline ends. Germline V lookup: CDR1 PRHDT, CDR2 FYEKMQ (reference sequence). The CDR3 bases are TGTGCCAGCAGCTTAGGGGTGGTGACAACTGAAGCTTTCTTT. Amino acid sequence: CASSLGVVTTEAFF.

The chain recombines TRBV12-3 or TRBV12-4 with TRBJ2-5; tentative D call: TRBD2 (6 bases). The CDR3 covers 14 residues. Trimming left V 5 bases short and J 5 bases short, with 15 bases between. CDR3 bases: TGTGCCAGCAGTCCGGAGGGTCGGAAGGAGACCCAGTACTTC. Its translation is CASSPEGRKETQYF.

The chain carries TRBV7-2 and TRBJ1-1; D is ambiguous. This CDR3 region has 15 residues. The germline gives CDR1 SGHTA, CDR2 FQGNSA. Trimming left V 2 bases short and J 0 bases short, with 10 bases between. The CDR3 spells CASSLIPGMNTEAFF. The CDR3 nucleotides are TGTGCCAGCAGCTTAATTCCAGGAATGAACACTGAAGCTTTCTTT.

This clonotype has only a few counts. V usage is TRBV7-6 and J usage is TRBJ2-7, with a weak D call TRBD2 (6 bases). V lost 1 base and J 3 bases, leaving 16 bases between the germline ends. Germline CDR1 is SGHVS and CDR2 is FNYEAQ. The CDR3 length is 16 residues. CDR3 sequence reads: CASSLGRDSEIYEQYF. In nucleotides, the CDR3 is TGTGCCAGCAGCTTAGGCCGGGACTCGGAAATCTACGAGCAGTACTTC.

In its sample, this clonotype was seen many times. The genes are TRBV12-3 or TRBV12-4 and TRBJ1-2; 8 nucleotides match TRBD1. The length of the CDR3 is 16 residues. V shed 2 bases, J shed 2 bases, and the junction held 7 bases outside the gene matches. The CDR3 here is CASSLSRAGGNYGYTF. DNA of the CDR3: TGTGCCAGCAGTTTAAGCAGGGCAGGGGGCAACTATGGCTACACCTTC.

This clonotype was seen more than once but under ten times. The DNA of the CDR3 is TGCGCCAGCCGCTCCGGGACAGGGGACGTATCACCCCTCCACTTT. Its protein product is CASRSGTGDVSPLHF. The V call is TRBV5-1, the J call TRBJ1-6; the match to TRBD1 covers 10 bases. Germline CDR1 reads SGHRS; CDR2 reads YFSETQ. V lost 7 bases and J lost 10; bases outside the gene matches: 11. The CDR3 covers 15 residues.

Concerning this clonotype itself: It may be a read error: a sequence one base away is much more abundant. V usage is TRBV18 and J usage is TRBJ1-6; a weak D match, TRBD1 (5 bases). The V gene lost 0 bases and the J gene lost 2 bases, with 11 bases spanning the gap. Germline assignment: CDR1 KGHSH and CDR2 LQKENI. CDR3 size: 17 residues. This CDR3 reads CASSPPGGYPYNSPLHF. The CDR3 DNA reads as TGTGCCAGCTCACCACCGGGGGGTTACCCCTATAATTCACCCCTCCACTTT. The variable domain in full, completed from reference TRBV18 and TRBJ1-6, reads NAGVMQNPRHLVRRRGQEARLRCSPMKGHSHVYWYRQLPEEGLKFMVYLQKENIIDESGMPKERFSAEFPKEGPSILRIQQVVRGDSAAYFCASSPPGGYPYNSPLHFGNGTRLTVT.

This clonotype showed up many times. The rearrangement links TRBV7-2 to TRBJ2-1; TRBD2 matches 9 bases. The junction had 9 bases not matched to a gene; V was cut back by 2 bases and J by 7 bases. This CDR3 is 16 amino acids long. In germline, CDR1 is SGHTA, CDR2 FQGNSA. CDR3 nucleotides: TGTGCCAGCAGCTTATTGCGCGGGGGGGCCTTTAATGAGCAGTTCTTC. Translation gives CASSLLRGGAFNEQFF.

This clonotype was recorded a few times. The chain is built from TRBV5-1 and TRBJ1-3, with D maybe TRBD1 (5 bases). Per germline, CDR1 SGHRS and CDR2 YFSETQ. The CDR3 length is 15 residues. V lost 4 bases and J 4 bases, leaving 15 bases between the germline ends. CDR3 sequence reads: CASSPGLVEGNTIYF. CDR3 nucleotide sequence: TGCGCCAGCAGCCCGGGACTCGTGGAGGGAAACACCATATATTTT.

V is TRBV4-1 and J is TRBJ2-3; 7 positions agree with TRBD2. Germline V lookup: CDR1 MGHRA, CDR2 YSYEKL. V dropped 0 bases and J dropped 3; count of bases not matched to a gene: 6. The CDR3 has 16 residues. DNA for the CDR3: TGCGCCAGCAGCCAAGAAGAGCGGGGACGGACAGATACGCAGTATTTT. Translated: CASSQEERGRTDTQYF.

This clonotype was counted ten times or more. The rearrangement uses TRBV12-5 and TRBJ1-1; D unresolved. From germline, CDR1 is LGHNT and CDR2 FRNRAP. V lost 3 bases and J 4 bases, leaving 21 bases between the germline ends. The CDR3 spans 17 residues. CDR3 residues: CASGFLVRGTLSTEAFF. Here the CDR3 DNA reads TGTGCTAGTGGTTTCCTCGTACGCGGCACTCTTTCCACTGAAGCTTTCTTT.

This clonotype came up a few times. This chain joins TRBV12-3 or TRBV12-4 and TRBJ2-2; 12 nucleotides line up with TRBD2. The CDR3 loop spans 16 amino acids. J was trimmed by 4 bases and V by 6 bases; bases with no gene match: 6. The CDR3 loop reads CASRWASGGATGELFF. The CDR3 coding sequence is TGTGCCAGCAGATGGGCTAGCGGGGGGGCCACCGGGGAGCTGTTTTTT.

This clonotype was counted many times. V usage is TRBV12-3 or TRBV12-4 and J usage is TRBJ1-1; D is undetermined. This CDR3 region has 12 residues. Trimming left V 6 bases short and J 4 bases short, with 9 bases between. The CDR3, as DNA: TGTGCCAGCAGGTTACACCCCACTGAAGCTTTCTTT. Translated, it gives CASRLHPTEAFF.

This clonotype was seen a few times. V gene TRBV10-3 combines with J gene TRBJ1-1; D gene unclear. CDR1 is ENHRY and CDR2 is SYGVKD in the germline V gene. The CDR3 is 14 amino acids. Trimming stripped 0 bases from V and 0 bases from J, with 5 bases between. The CDR3 coding sequence is TGTGCCATCAGTGAGTCGGGGATGAACACTGAAGCTTTCTTT. It codes for CAISESGMNTEAFF.

At least ten counts were recorded for this clonotype. This chain links TRBV28 with TRBJ2-5; the match to TRBD1 covers 11 bases. Germline trimming cut 1 base from V and 2 bases from J; bases unmatched to any gene: 3. This CDR3 comprises 16 residues. Germline CDR1 MDHEN, CDR2 SYDVKM. The CDR3 nucleotides read TGTGCCAGCAGTTTATATGGGGACAGGGGGCAAGAGACCCAGTACTTC. Amino acid sequence: CASSLYGDRGQETQYF.

This clonotype appeared many times. The rearrangement uses TRBV29-1 and TRBJ1-1; maybe TRBD1 (5 bases). Germline V CDR1 and CDR2: SQVTM, ANQGSEA. CDR3 length equals 13 residues. V shed 3 bases and J shed 0 bases, with 8 bases lying between them. The CDR3 sequence is CSVDEGMNTEAFF. In DNA form, the CDR3 reads TGCAGCGTTGACGAGGGGATGAACACTGAAGCTTTCTTT.

This clonotype was found many times. This rearrangement joins TRBV6-1 to TRBJ2-3; D is undetermined. This CDR3 spans 13 amino acids. Germline CDR1 MNHNS, CDR2 SASEGT. Trimming cost V 4 bases and J 1 base, with 6 bases left between them. CDR3 sequence: CASSGVGTDTQYF. The CDR3, as DNA: TGTGCCAGCAGTGGGGTTGGCACAGATACGCAGTATTTT.

This clonotype was picked up many times. The V and J genes are TRBV6-5 and TRBJ1-3; 7 bases line up with TRBD1. The V gene end was trimmed by 5 bases and the J gene end by 4 bases; junction bases not matched to a gene: 5. Germline V CDR1 and CDR2: MNHEY, SVGAGI. The CDR3 spans 14 residues. The CDR3 loop is CASSLQGFGNTIYF. The CDR3 DNA follows: TGTGCCAGCAGTCTACAGGGGTTCGGAAACACCATATATTTT.

This clonotype came up many times. V usage is TRBV2 and J usage is TRBJ2-1; 8 nucleotides match TRBD1. V was pared by 4 bases and J by 4 bases, with 3 bases of the junction left unmatched. Germline CDR1 reads SNHLY; CDR2 reads FYNNEI. This CDR3 contains 14 residues. As DNA, the CDR3 is TGTGCCAGCAGTGGGGACAGGTTGTACAATGAGCAGTTCTTC. Its translation: CASSGDRLYNEQFF.

This chain uses TRBV18 with TRBJ1-6, with 8 bases matching TRBD1. Germline CDR1 KGHSH, CDR2 LQKENI. The V and J ends lost 4 bases and 9 bases, in that order; junction bases with no gene match: 5. The CDR3 runs to 14 residues. For the CDR3, the DNA is TGTGCCAGCTCACAAGGACAGGGTACTTCACCCCTCCACTTT. This sequence encodes CASSQGQGTSPLHF.

This clonotype was detected a few times. The chain employs TRBV12-3 or TRBV12-4 and TRBJ2-5; possibly TRBD2 for D (6 bases). This CDR3 is 15 amino acids long. Deletions cut 2 bases from V and 2 bases from J, with 12 bases between. CDR3 sequence: CASSLFGGPQETQYF. The CDR3 coding sequence is TGTGCCAGCAGTTTATTCGGGGGACCGCAAGAGACCCAGTACTTC.

This clonotype was counted only a few times. The gene calls are TRBV18 and TRBJ2-5; D not resolved. Trimming pared 3 bases from V and 4 bases from J, leaving 6 bases between. The CDR3 has 12 amino acids. Germline assignment: CDR1 KGHSH and CDR2 LQKENI. CDR3: CASSPVGETQYF. The CDR3 DNA reads as TGTGCCAGCTCACCTGTGGGAGAGACCCAGTACTTC.

This rearrangement joins TRBV20-1 to TRBJ2-1, with D perhaps TRBD1 (5 bases). Germline CDR1 DFQATT, CDR2 SNEGSKA (reference sequence). The CDR3 loop spans 14 amino acids. Trimming took 4 bases from V and 8 from J, leaving 18 bases between them. The CDR3 bases are TGCAGTGCTATCGGAATAGGGTGGGGCGATGAGCAGTTCTTC. Encoded protein: CSAIGIGWGDEQFF.

This chain connects TRBV5-6 to TRBJ1-5, with a weak D call TRBD1 (6 bases). Trimming shortened V by 4 bases and J by 4 bases, and 15 bases separated the two germline ends. The CDR3 runs 15 residues. Germline loops: CDR1 SGHDT, CDR2 YYEEEE. This chain's CDR3 is CASSAYREVNQPQHF. In nucleotides, the CDR3 is TGTGCCAGCAGCGCCTACAGGGAGGTGAATCAGCCCCAGCATTTT. Using reference TRBV5-6 and TRBJ1-5 for the parts outside the CDR3, the full variable domain is DAGVTQSPTHLIKTRGQQVTLRCSPKSGHDTVSWYQQALGQGPQFIFQYYEEEERQRGNFPDRFSGHQFPNYSSELNVNALLLGDSALYLCASSAYREVNQPQHFGDGTRLSIL.

The chain is built from TRBV19 and TRBJ2-2; D might be TRBD2 (5 bases). The germline V and J ends were trimmed by 9 bases and 0 bases, with 8 bases remaining between them. Per the germline V gene, CDR1 is LNHDA and CDR2 is SQIVND (reference sequence). The length of the CDR3 is 13 residues. The CDR3: CASGLANTGELFF. The CDR3 nucleotides read TGTGCCAGCGGACTGGCGAACACCGGGGAGCTGTTTTTT.

This sequence joins TRBV29-1 and TRBJ2-5, with 7 bases lining up with TRBD1. The CDR3 consists of 14 residues. The trim removed 2 bases at V and 4 bases at J, leaving 7 bases unmatched. Germline CDR1 reads SQVTM; CDR2 reads ANQGSEA. CDR3 DNA: TGCAGCGTTGAACCCCCGGGACAGCCAGAGACCCAGTACTTC. It codes for CSVEPPGQPETQYF.

V gene TRBV5-1 combines with J gene TRBJ2-7; no definite D call. The CDR3 covers 13 residues. The V and J ends lost 3 bases and 7 bases respectively, with 14 bases between them. Germline lookup yields CDR1 SGHRS and CDR2 YFSETQ. CDR3 sequence (DNA): TGCGCCAGCAGCTCGGACGGAGCATTGGAGCAGTACTTC. Its protein is CASSSDGALEQYF.

This chain joins TRBV20-1 and TRBJ1-5, with TRBD1 as a possible D gene (6 bases). Per the germline V gene, CDR1 is DFQATT and CDR2 is SNEGSKA (reference sequence). V lost 7 bases and J 7 bases, leaving 17 bases between the germline ends. This CDR3 spans 13 amino acids. Written as DNA, the CDR3 is TGCAGTGTGGGGGCACCCAATAGACAGCCCCAGCATTTT. Encoded protein: CSVGAPNRQPQHF.

CDR3 sequence reads: CASSLAGTTAEKLFF. The DNA of the CDR3 is TGCGCCAGCAGCTTGGCCGGTACAACCGCCGAAAAACTGTTTTTT. The V gene is TRBV5-1, the J gene TRBJ1-4; unclear D gene. Germline V gene sequence: CDR1 SGHRS, CDR2 YFSETQ. This CDR3 has 15 residues. V lost 0 bases and J lost 8, with 14 bases in between.

The chain combines TRBV5-1 with TRBJ1-3; possible D gene TRBD1, 6 bases. The CDR3 has 15 amino acids. Germline loops: CDR1 SGHRS, CDR2 YFSETQ. The V end lost 3 bases, the J end lost 4 bases, and 14 bases lay between the germline ends. The CDR3 spells CASSSSRGAGNTIYF. DNA for the CDR3: TGCGCCAGCAGCTCGAGCAGGGGCGCGGGAAACACCATATATTTT.

This clonotype was observed a handful of times. The chain has TRBV5-1 and TRBJ1-1; a weak D match, TRBD1 (6 bases). The germline V gene has CDR1 SGHRS and CDR2 YFSETQ. The CDR3 runs 13 residues. Between the trimmed V and J ends, which lost 4 bases and 11 bases, there was a span of 18 bases. This chain's CDR3 is CASSKNNRAVAFF. CDR3 DNA sequence: TGCGCCAGCAGCAAAAATAACAGGGCCGTGGCTTTCTTT.